The 7 T cell receptor beta chains presented below share a single source sample, sequenced in a study of blood T cell repertoires in COVID-19. Assay: immunoSEQ multiplex PCR; the TCRdb copy retains only in-frame clones and omits some. The sample lists about 160,000 clones, about 89% occurring once. The specimen was peripheral blood. These receptors were taken from a man aged 80 or over with acute or convalescent COVID-19.

The chain uses TRBV28 and TRBJ1-1; perhaps TRBD1 as D (5 bases). Germline-derived CDR1 and CDR2 are MDHEN and SYDVKM. Trimming cost V 2 bases and J 10 bases, with 14 bases left between them. The CDR3 has 13 amino acids. CDR3 coding DNA: TGTGCCAGCAGTTTACTCCAGACAGTACGAGCTTTCTTT. This sequence encodes CASSLLQTVRAFF.

The V and J genes are TRBV9 and TRBJ1-1; possibly TRBD1 for D (6 bases). Germline CDR1 reads SGDLS; CDR2 reads YYNGEE. Trimming shortened V by 4 bases and J by 7 bases, and 17 bases separated the two germline ends. The CDR3 length is 14 residues. The CDR3 region has the DNA TGTGCCAGCAGCCCTCAACAGGGAGTAGGTGAAGCTTTCTTT. The encoded protein is CASSPQQGVGEAFF.

This clone showed up just a few times. J is TRBJ1-2 and V is TRBV24-1; the match to TRBD1 covers 7 bases. The CDR3 sequence is 13 residues long. The germline gives CDR1 KGHDR, CDR2 SFDVKD. The trim removed 4 bases at V and 8 bases at J, leaving 6 bases unmatched. CDR3 nucleotides: TGTGCCACCAGTGAACTTACAGGGGCAGGCTACACCTTC. This codes for CATSELTGAGYTF.

This clone was seen a few times. J is TRBJ2-7 and V is TRBV6-6; 12 bases are a match to TRBD2. Losses at the gene ends were 4 bases for V and 4 bases for J; bases not matched to a gene: 5. The CDR3 covers 15 residues. Germline-derived CDR1 and CDR2 are MNHNY and SVGAGI (reference sequence). The CDR3 coding sequence is TGTGCCAGCAGTTTATGGACTAGCGGGACATACGAGCAGTACTTC. Translating gives CASSLWTSGTYEQYF.

CDR3 DNA: TGTGCCAGCAGCCAAGCAGGGATGAAGAACTATGGCTACACCTTC. Translating it yields CASSQAGMKNYGYTF. This chain links TRBV3-1 (or the pseudogene TRBV3-2) with TRBJ1-2; possible D gene TRBD1, 5 bases. Deletions cut 1 base from V and 2 bases from J, with 11 bases between. The CDR3 runs 15 residues. The germline V gene encodes CDR1 LGHDT and CDR2 YNNKEL (reference sequence).

This chain joins TRBV7-2 and TRBJ1-6, with 7 bases aligning to TRBD1. After removal of 5 bases from V and 5 bases from J, the junction contained 6 bases not matched to a gene. CDR3 length: 15 residues. Germline V gene sequence: CDR1 SGHTA, CDR2 FQGNSA. CDR3 nucleotide sequence: TGTGCCAGCAGCCGCAAGGGGGCGAATAATTCACCCCTCCACTTT. The encoded protein is CASSRKGANNSPLHF.

The CDR3 nucleotides are TGTGCCAGTAGTATAGGATACAGGGGAGTGGAAAAAGATGGCTACACCTTC. This sequence encodes CASSIGYRGVEKDGYTF. V gene TRBV19 combines with J gene TRBJ1-2; 7 nucleotides align to TRBD1. Germline V gene sequence: CDR1 LNHDA, CDR2 SQIVND (reference sequence). This CDR3 contains 17 residues. V gave up 1 base and J gave up 6 bases; unmatched junction bases: 14.